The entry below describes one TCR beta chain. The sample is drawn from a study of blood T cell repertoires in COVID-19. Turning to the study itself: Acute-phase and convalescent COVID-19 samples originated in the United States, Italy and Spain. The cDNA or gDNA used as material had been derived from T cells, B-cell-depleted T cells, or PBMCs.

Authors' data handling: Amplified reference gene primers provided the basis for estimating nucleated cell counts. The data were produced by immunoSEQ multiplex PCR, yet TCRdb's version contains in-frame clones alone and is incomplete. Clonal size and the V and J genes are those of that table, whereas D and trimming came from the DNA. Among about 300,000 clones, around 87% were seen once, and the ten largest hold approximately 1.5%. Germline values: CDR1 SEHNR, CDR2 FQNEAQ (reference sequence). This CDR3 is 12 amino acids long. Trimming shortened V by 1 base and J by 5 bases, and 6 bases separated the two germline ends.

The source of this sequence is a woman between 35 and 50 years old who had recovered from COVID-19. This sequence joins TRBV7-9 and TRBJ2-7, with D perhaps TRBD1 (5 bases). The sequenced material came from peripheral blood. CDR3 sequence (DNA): TGTGCCAGCAGCTTAGTGACAGACGAGCAGTACTTC. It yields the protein CASSLVTDEQYF.